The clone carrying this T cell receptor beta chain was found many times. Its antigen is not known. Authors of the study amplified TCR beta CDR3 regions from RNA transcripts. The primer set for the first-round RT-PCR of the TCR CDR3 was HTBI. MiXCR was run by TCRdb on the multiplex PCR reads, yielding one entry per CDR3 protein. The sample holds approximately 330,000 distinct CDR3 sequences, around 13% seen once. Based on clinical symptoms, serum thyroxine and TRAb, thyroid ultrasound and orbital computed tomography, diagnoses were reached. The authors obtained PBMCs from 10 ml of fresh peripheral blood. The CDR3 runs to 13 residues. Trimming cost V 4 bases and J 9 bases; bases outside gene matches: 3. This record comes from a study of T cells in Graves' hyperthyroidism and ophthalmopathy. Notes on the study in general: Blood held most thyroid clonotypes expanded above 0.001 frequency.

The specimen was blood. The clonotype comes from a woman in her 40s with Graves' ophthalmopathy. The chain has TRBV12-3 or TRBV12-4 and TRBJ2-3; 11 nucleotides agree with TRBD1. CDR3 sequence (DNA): TGTGCCAGCAGTTCGGACAGGGGGCCAACGCAGTATTTT. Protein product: CASSSDRGPTQYF.